This entry lists 17 T cell receptor beta chains sequenced from one sample in a study of T cell changes during pregnancy in multiple sclerosis. Here immunoSEQ multiplex PCR was the method, and the copy in TCRdb shows in-frame clones only, minus some. The sample includes 90,000 to 120,000 clones, around 90% of them seen just once. This sample comprised peripheral blood, obtained in the third trimester of pregnancy. These receptors were taken from a female donor in good health, enrolled as a control in a pregnancy study.

V is TRBV9 and J is TRBJ1-2; 7 bases agree with TRBD1. J gave up 4 bases and V 3 bases, and 6 bases lay outside the gene matches. The CDR3 totals 14 residues. The germline CDR1 and CDR2 sequences are SGDLS and YYNGEE. The CDR3 nucleotides are TGTGCCAGCAGCGGGGCACAGGGGCTCTATGGCTACACCTTC. Protein: CASSGAQGLYGYTF.

This chain connects TRBV18 to TRBJ1-1; 7 bases are a match to TRBD1. The CDR3 totals 14 residues. From germline, CDR1 is KGHSH and CDR2 LQKENI. The V gene end was trimmed by 4 bases and the J gene end by 8 bases; junction bases not matched to a gene: 10. In DNA form, the CDR3 reads TGTGCCAGCTCACAATCCGGGACAGCAATCGAAGCTTTCTTT. Translation gives CASSQSGTAIEAFF. Supplemented by reference TRBV18 and TRBJ1-1, the full variable domain reads NAGVMQNPRHLVRRRGQEARLRCSPMKGHSHVYWYRQLPEEGLKFMVYLQKENIIDESGMPKERFSAEFPKEGPSILRIQQVVRGDSAAYFCASSQSGTAIEAFFGQGTRLTVV.

This clone was picked up one time. The genes are TRBV7-2 and TRBJ1-1; D unclear. The ends were cut back, 0 bases at V and 2 bases at J, with 7 bases in the middle. Germline CDR1 and CDR2: SGHTA and FQGNSA. This CDR3 comprises 14 residues. This CDR3 is CASSLATANTEAFF. In DNA, the CDR3 is TGTGCCAGCAGCTTAGCAACAGCTAACACTGAAGCTTTCTTT. Supplemented by reference TRBV7-2 and TRBJ1-1, the full variable domain reads GAGVSQSPSNKVTEKGKDVELRCDPISGHTALYWYRQSLGQGLEFLIYFQGNSAPDKSGLPSDRFSAERTGGSVSTLTIQRTQQEDSAVYLCASSLATANTEAFFGQGTRLTVV.

The chain carries TRBV7-3 and TRBJ1-1; D not resolved. Trimming removed 3 bases at V and 0 bases at J, with 8 bases between. This CDR3 spans 14 amino acids. Germline assignment: CDR1 SGHTA and CDR2 FQGTGA. The CDR3 region has the DNA TGTGCCAGCAGCTTTAGCAACATGAACACTGAAGCTTTCTTT. Protein product: CASSFSNMNTEAFF.

The V gene is TRBV7-9, the J gene TRBJ2-5, with 12 nucleotides matching TRBD2. The germline V gene has CDR1 SEHNR and CDR2 FQNEAQ (reference sequence). V was clipped by 2 bases and J by 2 bases; unmatched bases: 3. CDR3 size: 16 residues. The CDR3 sequence is CASSLTSGGLQETQYF. The CDR3 DNA sequence: TGTGCCAGCAGCTTAACTAGCGGGGGGCTTCAAGAGACCCAGTACTTC.

This clone was seen once. The rearrangement joins TRBV5-1 to TRBJ1-1, with D possibly matching TRBD1 (5 bases). The CDR3 spans 16 residues. Germline lookup yields CDR1 SGHRS and CDR2 YFSETQ. V was shortened by 0 bases and J by 0 bases, with 12 bases between the two germline ends. The CDR3 DNA reads TGCGCCAGCAGCTTGGCCGGGGGGTCGGTGAACACTGAAGCTTTCTTT. Translation: CASSLAGGSVNTEAFF.

The chain is built from TRBV13 and TRBJ1-2, with a tentative D call TRBD1 (5 bases). Between the trimmed V and J ends, which lost 1 base and 0 bases, there was a span of 12 bases. This CDR3 is 16 amino acids long. Germline V gene sequence: CDR1 PRHDT, CDR2 FYEKMQ (reference sequence). CDR3 sequence (DNA): TGTGCCAGCAGCTTAGACCAGGGAAAGACTAACTATGGCTACACCTTC. This encodes CASSLDQGKTNYGYTF.

The chain joins TRBV19 to TRBJ1-3; tentatively, D is TRBD1 (5 bases). The CDR3 extends over 16 amino acids. Germline assignment: CDR1 LNHDA and CDR2 SQIVND (reference sequence). V shed 4 bases and J shed 0 bases, with 13 bases lying between them. CDR3 coding DNA: TGTGCCAGTAGTAACCGGGCAGGGATCTCTGGAAACACCATATATTTT. Translation gives CASSNRAGISGNTIYF. The full variable domain, with the rest looked up from reference TRBV19 and TRBJ1-3, is DGGITQSPKYLFRKEGQNVTLSCEQNLNHDAMYWYRQDPGQGLRLIYYSQIVNDFQKGDIAEGYSVSREKKESFPLTVTSAQKNPTAFYLCASSNRAGISGNTIYFGEGSWLTVV.

Concerning this clone itself: Within the sample, other DNA sequences also encode this same CDR3. V gene TRBV4-2 combines with J gene TRBJ1-1, with a possible D match to TRBD1 (6 bases). The CDR3 totals 14 residues. Germline CDR1 LGHNA, CDR2 YNFKEQ. With 0 bases removed from V and 2 bases from J, the gap between germline ends came to 7 bases. The CDR3 nucleotides read TGTGCCAGCAGCCAAGACAGGGGTAACACTGAAGCTTTCTTT. Protein product: CASSQDRGNTEAFF.

The V call is TRBV15, the J call TRBJ1-1, with D maybe TRBD1 (5 bases). V was clipped by 2 bases and J by 0 bases, with 13 bases between them. From germline, CDR1 is LNHNV and CDR2 YYDKDF (reference sequence). The CDR3 loop spans 16 amino acids. DNA for the CDR3: TGTGCCACCAGCAGACCGAGCGGGGGGTTGAACACTGAAGCTTTCTTT. Translated, it gives CATSRPSGGLNTEAFF.

The V gene is TRBV30, the J gene TRBJ1-4; D gene uncertain. In germline, CDR1 is GTSNPN, CDR2 SVGIG (reference sequence). The CDR3 runs to 14 residues. V lost 0 bases to trimming and J lost 7 bases, with 12 bases between them. The CDR3: CAWSVNPQAEKLFF. CDR3 nucleotide sequence: TGTGCCTGGAGTGTCAACCCCCAGGCTGAAAAACTGTTTTTT.

The chain is built from TRBV4-2 and TRBJ2-1; 8 bases are a match to TRBD2. This CDR3 comprises 16 residues. Germline CDR1 is LGHNA and CDR2 is YNFKEQ. The V segment lost 4 bases and the J segment 7 bases; nucleotides outside the gene matches: 12. The CDR3 DNA reads TGTGCCAGCAGCCCCTCCCCGGGGGGGCCGGTGAATGAGCAGTTCTTC. Its translation: CASSPSPGGPVNEQFF.

The chain links TRBV30 to TRBJ2-5; TRBD2 matches 9 bases. The CDR3 is 14 amino acids. Losses at the gene ends were 2 bases for V and 5 bases for J; bases not matched to a gene: 6. Germline V lookup: CDR1 GTSNPN, CDR2 SVGIG (reference sequence). The CDR3 spells CAWSRAGGLETQYF. The CDR3 region has the DNA TGTGCCTGGAGTCGGGCGGGGGGGCTTGAGACCCAGTACTTC.

This clone showed up just a few times. This chain links TRBV25-1 with TRBJ1-2; D not resolved. The V end was cut by 6 bases, the J end by 1 base, with 6 bases between. The CDR3 is 12 amino acids. Germline CDR1 MGHDK, CDR2 SYGVNS. CDR3 nucleotide sequence: TGTGCCAGCAGCAGACTTAACTATGGCTACACCTTC. Amino acids: CASSRLNYGYTF.

The sample holds one count of this clone. The chain carries TRBV7-9 and TRBJ2-3, with a possible D match to TRBD2 (6 bases). V was cut by 4 bases and J by 5 bases, with 13 bases left in between. The CDR3 runs to 14 residues. The germline gives CDR1 SEHNR, CDR2 FQNEAQ (reference sequence). The chain's CDR3 is CASSSLTGEDTQYF. CDR3 coding DNA: TGTGCCAGCAGCTCTCTCACGGGGGAAGATACGCAGTATTTT.

This clone appeared a few times. This chain connects TRBV11-2 to TRBJ1-4, with 9 bases fitting TRBD1. The CDR3 loop spans 13 amino acids. The V gene's germline CDR1 is SGHAT and CDR2 FQNNGV. With 3 bases clipped from V and 8 bases from J, the junction kept 1 base outside the gene matches. The CDR3 is CASSFGQGEKLFF. The CDR3 DNA is TGTGCCAGCAGCTTTGGACAGGGGGAAAAACTGTTTTTT.

The chain links TRBV30 to TRBJ1-5, with a tentative D call TRBD1 (6 bases). Germline CDR1 and CDR2: GTSNPN and SVGIG (reference sequence). This CDR3 is 17 amino acids long. With 0 bases removed from V and 4 bases from J, the gap between germline ends came to 19 bases. This CDR3 reads CAWSVPRGPTKNQPQHF. The CDR3 DNA reads as TGTGCCTGGAGTGTACCCAGGGGCCCAACCAAGAATCAGCCCCAGCATTTT.